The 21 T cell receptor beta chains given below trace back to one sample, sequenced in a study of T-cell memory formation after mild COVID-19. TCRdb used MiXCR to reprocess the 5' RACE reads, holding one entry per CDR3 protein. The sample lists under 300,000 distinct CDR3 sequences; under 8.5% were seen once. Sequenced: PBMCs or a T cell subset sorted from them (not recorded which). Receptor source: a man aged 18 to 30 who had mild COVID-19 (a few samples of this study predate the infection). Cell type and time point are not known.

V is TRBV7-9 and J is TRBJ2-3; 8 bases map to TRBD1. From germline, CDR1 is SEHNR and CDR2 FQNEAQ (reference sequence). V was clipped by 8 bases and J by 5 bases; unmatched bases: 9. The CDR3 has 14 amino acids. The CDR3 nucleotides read TGTGCCAGCCCAGGGGGCGGGGTTCGAGATACGCAGTATTTT. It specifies CASPGGGVRDTQYF.

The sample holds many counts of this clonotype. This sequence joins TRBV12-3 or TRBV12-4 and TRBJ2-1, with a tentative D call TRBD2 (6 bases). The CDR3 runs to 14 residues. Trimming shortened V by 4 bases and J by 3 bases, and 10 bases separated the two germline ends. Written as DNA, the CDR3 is TGTGCCAGCAGTTCGGGGACTTACTACAATGAGCAGTTCTTC. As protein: CASSSGTYYNEQFF.

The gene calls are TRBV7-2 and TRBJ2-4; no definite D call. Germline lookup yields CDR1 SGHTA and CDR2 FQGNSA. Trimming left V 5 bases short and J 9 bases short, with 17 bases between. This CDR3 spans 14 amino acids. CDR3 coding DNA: TGTGCCAGCAGCGAGCAGGCGTCGAGTGCCATTCAGTACTTC. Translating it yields CASSEQASSAIQYF.

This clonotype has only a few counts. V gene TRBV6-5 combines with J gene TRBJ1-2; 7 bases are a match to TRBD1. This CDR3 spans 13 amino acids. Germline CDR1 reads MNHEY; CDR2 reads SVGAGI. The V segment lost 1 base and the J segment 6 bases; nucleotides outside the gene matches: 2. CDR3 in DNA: TGTGCCAGCAGTTACTACAGGGGAGATGGCTACACCTTC. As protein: CASSYYRGDGYTF.

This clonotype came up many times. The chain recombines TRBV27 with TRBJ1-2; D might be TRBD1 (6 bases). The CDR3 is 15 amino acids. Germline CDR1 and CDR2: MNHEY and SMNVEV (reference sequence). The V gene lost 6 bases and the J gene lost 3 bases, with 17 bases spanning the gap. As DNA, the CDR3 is TGTGCCAGCAGCCCGACGGGGGCGGTTCACTATGGCTACACCTTC. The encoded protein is CASSPTGAVHYGYTF.

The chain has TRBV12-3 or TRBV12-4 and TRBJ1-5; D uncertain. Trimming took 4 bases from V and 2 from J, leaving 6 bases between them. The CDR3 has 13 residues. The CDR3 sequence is CASSSVGNQPQHF. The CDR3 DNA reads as TGTGCCAGCAGTTCTGTGGGCAATCAGCCCCAGCATTTT.

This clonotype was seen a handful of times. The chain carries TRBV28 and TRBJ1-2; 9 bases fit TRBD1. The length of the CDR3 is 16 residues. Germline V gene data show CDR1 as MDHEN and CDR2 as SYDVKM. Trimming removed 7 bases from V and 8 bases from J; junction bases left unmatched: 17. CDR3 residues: CASTLRGQGPREGYTF. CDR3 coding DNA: TGTGCCAGCACGTTGCGAGGACAGGGGCCGAGAGAGGGCTACACCTTC.

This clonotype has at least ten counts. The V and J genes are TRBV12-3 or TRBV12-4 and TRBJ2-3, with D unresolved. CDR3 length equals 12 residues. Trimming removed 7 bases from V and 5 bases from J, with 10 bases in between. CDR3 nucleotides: TGTGCCAGCACCTCTTCTCAAGATACGCAGTATTTT. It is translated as CASTSSQDTQYF.

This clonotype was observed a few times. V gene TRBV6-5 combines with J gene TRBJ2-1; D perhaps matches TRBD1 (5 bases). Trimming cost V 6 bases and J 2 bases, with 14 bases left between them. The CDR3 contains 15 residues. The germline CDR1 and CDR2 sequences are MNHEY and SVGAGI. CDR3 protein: CASSTDRAAYNEQFF. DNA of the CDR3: TGTGCCAGCAGCACCGACAGAGCTGCCTACAATGAGCAGTTCTTC.

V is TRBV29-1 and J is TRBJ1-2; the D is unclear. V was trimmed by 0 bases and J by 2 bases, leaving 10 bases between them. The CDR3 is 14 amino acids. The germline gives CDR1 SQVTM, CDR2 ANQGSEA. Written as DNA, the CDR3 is TGCAGCGTTGAAGAAGGCGGTGCCAACTATGGCTACACCTTC. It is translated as CSVEEGGANYGYTF.

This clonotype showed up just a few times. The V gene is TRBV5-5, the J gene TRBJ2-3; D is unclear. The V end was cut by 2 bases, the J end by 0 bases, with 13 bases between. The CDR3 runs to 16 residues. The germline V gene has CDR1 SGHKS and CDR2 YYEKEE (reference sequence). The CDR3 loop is CASSFDILGSTDTQYF. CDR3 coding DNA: TGTGCCAGCAGCTTTGACATCCTGGGTAGCACAGATACGCAGTATTTT.

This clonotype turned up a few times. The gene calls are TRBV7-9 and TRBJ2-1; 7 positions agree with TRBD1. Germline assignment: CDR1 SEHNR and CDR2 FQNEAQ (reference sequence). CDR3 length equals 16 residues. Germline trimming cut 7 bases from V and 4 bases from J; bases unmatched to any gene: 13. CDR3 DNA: TGTGCCAGCATTTTGAGGGGGCAGTATCAATACAATGAGCAGTTCTTC. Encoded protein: CASILRGQYQYNEQFF.

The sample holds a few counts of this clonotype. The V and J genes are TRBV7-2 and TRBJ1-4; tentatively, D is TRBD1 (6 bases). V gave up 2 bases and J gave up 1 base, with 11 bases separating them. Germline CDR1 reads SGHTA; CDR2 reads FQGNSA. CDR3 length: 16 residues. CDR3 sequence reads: CASSLTTGRTNEKLFF. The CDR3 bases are TGTGCCAGCAGCTTAACTACAGGGAGAACTAATGAAAAACTGTTTTTT. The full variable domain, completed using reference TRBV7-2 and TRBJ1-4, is GAGVSQSPSNKVTEKGKDVELRCDPISGHTALYWYRQSLGQGLEFLIYFQGNSAPDKSGLPSDRFSAERTGGSVSTLTIQRTQQEDSAVYLCASSLTTGRTNEKLFFGSGTQLSVL.

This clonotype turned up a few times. DNA for the CDR3: TGTGCCAGCAGTGACTATCAGGTTTCGACAGATACGCAGTATTTT. Translation gives CASSDYQVSTDTQYF. The chain recombines TRBV25-1 with TRBJ2-3; no definite D call. Trimming removed 3 bases from V and 3 bases from J, with 13 bases in between. This CDR3 has 15 residues. From germline, CDR1 is MGHDK and CDR2 SYGVNS.

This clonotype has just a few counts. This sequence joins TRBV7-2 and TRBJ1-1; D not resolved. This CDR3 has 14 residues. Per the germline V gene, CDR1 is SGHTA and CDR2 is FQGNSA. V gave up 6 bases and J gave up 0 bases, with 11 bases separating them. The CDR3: CASRSQPMNTEAFF. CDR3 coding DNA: TGTGCCAGCAGGTCACAGCCAATGAACACTGAAGCTTTCTTT.

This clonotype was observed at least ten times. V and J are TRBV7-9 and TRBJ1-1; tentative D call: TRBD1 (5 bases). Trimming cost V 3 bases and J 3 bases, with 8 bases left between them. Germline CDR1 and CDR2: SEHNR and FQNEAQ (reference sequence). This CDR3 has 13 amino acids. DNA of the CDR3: TGTGCCAGCAGCTTTATACAGGACACTGAAGCTTTCTTT. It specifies CASSFIQDTEAFF.

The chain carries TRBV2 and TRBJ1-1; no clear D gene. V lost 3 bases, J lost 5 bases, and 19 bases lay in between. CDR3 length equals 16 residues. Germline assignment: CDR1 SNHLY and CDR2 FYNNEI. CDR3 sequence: CASSDSWGSRGTEAFF. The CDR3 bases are TGTGCCAGCAGTGATAGTTGGGGTTCGAGAGGTACTGAAGCTTTCTTT.

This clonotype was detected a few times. The CDR3 sequence is CASSLVRVREADTQYF. In nucleotides, the CDR3 is TGTGCCAGCAGCTTAGTGAGGGTCCGAGAGGCAGATACGCAGTATTTT. The V call is TRBV7-2, the J call TRBJ2-3; D possibly corresponds to TRBD2 (5 bases). The CDR3 is 16 amino acids. Between the trimmed V and J ends, which lost 1 base and 4 bases, there was a span of 15 bases. Germline CDR1 and CDR2: SGHTA and FQGNSA. The full variable domain, its missing parts supplied by reference TRBV7-2 and TRBJ2-3, is GAGVSQSPSNKVTEKGKDVELRCDPISGHTALYWYRQSLGQGLEFLIYFQGNSAPDKSGLPSDRFSAERTGGSVSTLTIQRTQQEDSAVYLCASSLVRVREADTQYFGPGTRLTVL.

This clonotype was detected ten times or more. CDR3 nucleotide sequence: TGTGCCAGCAATCCCGGGACAGGGAGAGCCTACGAGCAGTACTTC. This codes for CASNPGTGRAYEQYF. The J gene is TRBJ2-7, the V gene TRBV6-5; 9 bases are shared with TRBD1. Trimming removed 7 bases from V and 2 bases from J; junction bases left unmatched: 9. The CDR3 is made up of 15 amino acids. Germline loops: CDR1 MNHEY, CDR2 SVGAGI.

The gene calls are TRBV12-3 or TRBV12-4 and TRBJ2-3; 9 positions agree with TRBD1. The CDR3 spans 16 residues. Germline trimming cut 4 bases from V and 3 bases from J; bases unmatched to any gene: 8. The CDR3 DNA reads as TGTGCCAGCAGTTCCACCGGGACAGGGACGACAGATACGCAGTATTTT. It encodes CASSSTGTGTTDTQYF.

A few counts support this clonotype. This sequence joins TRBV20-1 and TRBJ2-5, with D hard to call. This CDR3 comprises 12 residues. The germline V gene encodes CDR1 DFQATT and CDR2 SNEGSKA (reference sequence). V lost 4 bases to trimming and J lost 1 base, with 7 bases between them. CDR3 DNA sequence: TGCAGTGCTATACTGACCCAAGAGACCCAGTACTTC. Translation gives CSAILTQETQYF.